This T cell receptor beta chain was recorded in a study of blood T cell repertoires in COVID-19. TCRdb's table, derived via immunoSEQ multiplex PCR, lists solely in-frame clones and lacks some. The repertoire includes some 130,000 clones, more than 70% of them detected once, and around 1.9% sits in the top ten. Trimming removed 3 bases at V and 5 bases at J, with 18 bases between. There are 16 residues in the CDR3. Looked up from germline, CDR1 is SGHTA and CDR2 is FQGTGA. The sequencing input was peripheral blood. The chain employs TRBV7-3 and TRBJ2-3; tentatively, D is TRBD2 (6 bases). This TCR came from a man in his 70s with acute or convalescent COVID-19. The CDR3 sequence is CASSLDGRGEEDTQYF. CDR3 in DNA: TGTGCCAGCAGCTTGGACGGGCGGGGAGAAGAAGATACGCAGTATTTT.